The clone carrying this TCR beta chain was seen a handful of times. Its antigen is as yet unknown. From RNA transcripts, TCR beta CDR3 regions were amplified. A set of HTBI primers served as the primers for a first-round RT-PCR of the TCR CDR3. TCRdb re-called the multiplex PCR reads through MiXCR, storing one row per CDR3 protein. The sample lists 690,000 or so distinct CDR3 sequences, under 20% occurring once. The data derive from a study of T cells in Graves' hyperthyroidism and ophthalmopathy. General study results and limits: Median prediction lead before ophthalmopathy onset was 6.5 months with the model.

Among the patients, aged 18 to 65, hyperthyroidism was newly diagnosed and had lasted under 2 months. Diagnosing involved the use of clinical symptoms, serum thyroxine and TRAb, thyroid ultrasound and orbital computed tomography. This sequence originates from a woman between 45 and 65 years old with Graves' hyperthyroidism that later progressed to Graves' ophthalmopathy. Sequenced sample: blood.

The CDR3 is CASSQESASALYEQYF. The CDR3 bases are TGCGCCAGCAGCCAAGAAAGCGCTAGCGCACTCTACGAGCAGTACTTC. The chain employs TRBV4-1 and TRBJ2-7, with D possibly being TRBD2 (6 bases). Trimming removed 0 bases at V and 3 bases at J, with 15 bases between. CDR1 is MGHRA and CDR2 is YSYEKL in the germline V gene. The CDR3 has 16 amino acids.